One and the same sample provided the 27 T cell receptor delta chains below, sequenced in a study of gammadelta T cells in human blood. TCRdb reprocessed the RT-PCR reads using CATT. The table shows 950 to 1,000 delta-chain clones, with roughly two fifths occurring only once. Sequencing input: non-Vgamma9Vdelta2 gamma-delta T cells from infant blood. These receptors were obtained from a human donor.

This clone rates as large. The same CDR3 arises from other DNA sequences in this sample as well. The rearrangement joins TRDV1 to TRDJ1, with TRDD2 identical over 9 bases. This CDR3 has 19 residues. Trimming at V came to 0 bases and at J to 2 bases, leaving 13 bases not matched to a gene. Germline-derived CDR1 and CDR2 are TSWWSYY and QGS. This CDR3 is CALGELTFLRTGGTDKLIF. The CDR3 DNA sequence: TGTGCTCTTGGGGAACTAACCTTCCTACGTACAGGGGGGACCGATAAACTCATCTTT.

Notes on this clone: A much larger clone differs from this one at a single base, so this may be a read error. The sample carries other DNA sequences with the same CDR3. The gene calls are TRAV38-2/DV8 and TRDJ1; TRDD2 might be the D (6 bases). V was trimmed by 2 bases and J by 5 bases, leaving 37 bases between them. CDR1 is TSESDYY, CDR2 QEAYKQQN, per germline. The CDR3 has 22 amino acids. CDR3 DNA: TGTGCTTATAGGAGTCGGGGCCTTCCATTTATTTCTGGGACATATTTCACTGATAAACTCATCTTT. Protein product: CAYRSRGLPFISGTYFTDKLIF.

This clone is deemed large. Other DNA sequences in this sample translate to the same CDR3. V usage is TRAV38-2/DV8 and J usage is TRDJ1; 9 bases match TRDD3. Germline V lookup: CDR1 TSESDYY, CDR2 QEAYKQQN. The length of the CDR3 is 20 residues. V lost 0 bases and J lost 0; bases outside the gene matches: 15. CDR3 sequence reads: CAYRSAELGDRWGYTDKLIF. CDR3 coding DNA: TGTGCTTATAGGAGCGCGGAGTTGGGGGATAGGTGGGGCTACACCGATAAACTCATCTTT.

Concerning this clone itself: Given a much more abundant clone one base away, this may be a read error. The same CDR3 also results from other DNA sequences found in this sample. The rearrangement joins TRDV1 to TRDJ1, with 12 bases matching TRDD3. V trimming: 2 bases; J trimming: 5 bases; junction bases outside the gene matches: 9. Germline V gene data show CDR1 as TSWWSYY and CDR2 as QGS. This CDR3 spans 17 amino acids. The CDR3 sequence is CALGEVRLGDTADKLIF. Here the CDR3 DNA reads TGTGCTCTTGGGGAAGTAAGGCTGGGGGATACGGCAGATAAACTCATCTTT.

This clone has a single count. This may be a read error: a much more frequent sequence differs by one nucleotide. The same CDR3 can be traced to other DNA sequences in this sample. The genes are TRDV2 and TRDJ3; 10 nucleotides align to TRDD3. This CDR3 spans 17 amino acids. The germline gives CDR1 GEAIGNYY, CDR2 EKD. The CDR3 DNA reads as TGTGCCTGTGACACTGGGGGATACTCCTGGGACACTCGACAGATGTTTTTC. Residues: CACDTGGYSWDTRQMFF.

Relative to its sample, this clone is large (0.1 to 1%). The same CDR3 also results from other DNA sequences found in this sample. The chain is built from TRDV1 and TRDJ1; possible D gene TRDD3, 6 bases. This CDR3 is 20 amino acids long. Germline V gene data show CDR1 as TSWWSYY and CDR2 as QGS. V lost 6 bases and J 2 bases, leaving 31 bases between the germline ends. In DNA, the CDR3 is TGTGCTCTTGGCCTATGGAGATACGATTGGAGATGGGAGACTACCGATAAACTCATCTTT. Translating it yields CALGLWRYDWRWETTDKLIF.

Note on this clone: One base away lies a much larger clone, so this may be a sequencing read error. Within the sample, other DNA sequences also encode this same CDR3. This chain links TRAV38-2/DV8 with TRDJ1; TRDD3 aligns across 11 bases. CDR1 and CDR2 from the germline V gene are TSESDYY and QEAYKQQN. Unmatched junction bases numbered 19, after V lost 1 base and J lost 5 bases. CDR3 length: 20 residues. CDR3 in amino acids: CAYRSLSPFLWGIPVDKLIF. CDR3 coding DNA: TGTGCTTATAGGAGCCTATCTCCCTTCCTCTGGGGGATACCCGTAGATAAACTCATCTTT.

With regard to this clone: Possible read error: a much larger clone is one base away. The chain uses TRDV1 and TRDJ1; possible D gene TRDD3, 6 bases. Germline values: CDR1 TSWWSYY, CDR2 QGS. CDR3 length: 27 residues. V shed 3 bases and J shed 1 base, with 48 bases lying between them. Written as DNA, the CDR3 is TGTGCTCTTGGGGACCTGCGCGATAACCTTGAACCCGTTCATATCGGGTACTGGGAGGGGTTCACCGATAAACTCATCTTT. It translates to CALGDLRDNLEPVHIGYWEGFTDKLIF.

Comment on this clone: A read error likely explains this, since a far larger clone differs by one base. The genes are TRDV1 and TRDJ1; TRDD3 matches 12 bases. The CDR3 runs 22 residues. Germline V gene sequence: CDR1 TSWWSYY, CDR2 QGS. Unmatched junction bases numbered 17, after V lost 0 bases and J lost 0 bases. The CDR3 DNA is TGTGCTCTTGGGGAACTCTGGCAGCGACTGGGGGATACCAGCCAGCACACCGATAAACTCATCTTT. Translated, it gives CALGELWQRLGDTSQHTDKLIF.

In this sample, this clone turned up a few times. A read error may be the cause here, since a much bigger clone is one base away. This same CDR3 is encoded by further DNA sequences in the sample. V usage is TRDV1 and J usage is TRDJ1; 12 bases are shared with TRDD3. The CDR3 totals 24 residues. Germline CDR1 reads TSWWSYY; CDR2 reads QGS. CDR3: CALGERVAIYWGIPPTLYTDKLIF. Written as DNA, the CDR3 is TGTGCTCTTGGGGAACGAGTTGCCATATACTGGGGGATACCCCCCACGTTGTACACTGATAAACTCATCTTT.

The table lists this clone with a few counts. A much larger clone sits a single nucleotide away, making a read error possible. The identical CDR3 is also encoded by other nucleotide sequences in the sample. The J gene is TRDJ1, the V gene TRDV1, with 8 nucleotides matching TRDD3. With 2 bases clipped from V and 5 bases from J, the junction kept 19 bases outside the gene matches. CDR1 and CDR2 (germline): TSWWSYY, QGS. The CDR3 sequence is 19 residues long. The CDR3 nucleotides are TGTGCTCTTGGGGAAAAAGGCTCCCCGGGGTGGGGGATGTATGATAAACTCATCTTT. Its translation: CALGEKGSPGWGMYDKLIF.

Notes on this clone: This probably arose from a read error, given a far larger clone one base away. This chain joins TRDV3 and TRDJ1; no firm D call. Trimming shortened V by 3 bases and J by 3 bases, and 8 bases separated the two germline ends. Per the germline V gene, CDR1 is TVYSNPD and CDR2 is GDNSRS (reference sequence). CDR3 length: 11 residues. The CDR3 DNA is TGTGCCTTCCGTACAGCCGATAAACTCATCTTT. It encodes CAFRTADKLIF. Based on the CDR3 plus reference TRDV3 and TRDJ1, the full variable domain is CDKVTQSSPDQTVASGSEVVLLCTYDTVYSNPDLFWYRIRPDYSFQFVFYGDNSRSEGADFTQGRFSVKHILTQKAFHLVISPVRTEDSATYYCAFRTADKLIFGKGTRVTVEP.

As concerns this clone: A clone one base away is much larger, so this may be a read error. The gene calls are TRDV1 and TRDJ1; D may be TRDD3 (5 bases). Trimming stripped 5 bases from V and 5 bases from J, with 15 bases between. The CDR3 is made up of 14 amino acids. In germline, CDR1 is TSWWSYY, CDR2 QGS. Written as DNA, the CDR3 is TGTGCTCTTGGGTCGGCATTTGGGGAAGATAAACTCATCTTT. Translated, it gives CALGSAFGEDKLIF.

On this clone itself: This sequence may be a read error, since a much larger clone differs from it by one base. The limits of the CDR3 on the DNA are not certain, so only TCRdb's listed CDR3 is given. The sample has other DNA sequences that encode this CDR3 too. V is TRDV1 and J is TRDJ1; the table names TRDD3, a call not compared with the DNA. Looked up from germline, CDR1 is TSWWSYY and CDR2 is QGS. Including both end residues, the CDR3 is 22 amino acids long. The CDR3 region is CALGELKLSSGGYAWGTDKLIF.

Note on this clone: This may come from a read error, since a much larger clone is one base off. Other DNA variants within this sample encode the same CDR3. The chain joins TRDV2 to TRDJ3, with TRDD3 matching over 9 bases. CDR1 GEAIGNYY and CDR2 EKD come from the germline V gene. The CDR3 is 22 residues long. CDR3 amino acids: CACDTCYTGGPGGSWDTRQMFF. Written as DNA, the CDR3 is TGTGCCTGTGACACCTGCTATACTGGGGGACCCGGGGGCTCCTGGGACACTCGACAGATGTTTTTC.

This clone ranks as large (0.1 to 1%). J is TRDJ2 and V is TRDV1; 11 bases line up with TRDD3. V was pared by 2 bases and J by 0 bases, with 26 bases of the junction left unmatched. The CDR3 sequence is 25 residues long. The germline V gene encodes CDR1 TSWWSYY and CDR2 QGS. The CDR3 here is CALGERGDLHLWGIPTLALTAQLFF. CDR3 DNA: TGTGCTCTTGGGGAAAGGGGAGACTTACATCTCTGGGGGATACCCACCTTAGCTTTGACAGCACAACTCTTCTTT.

A note on this clone: A much larger clone lies one base from this, so it may be a read error. This CDR3 is also generated by other DNA sequences in the sample. This sequence joins TRDV1 and TRDJ1; 9 bases fit TRDD2. V was pared by 2 bases and J by 5 bases, with 27 bases of the junction left unmatched. Germline CDR1 is TSWWSYY and CDR2 is QGS. This CDR3 contains 22 residues. CDR3 loop: CALGEGGAFLRIVGLGHDKLIF. The CDR3, as DNA: TGTGCTCTTGGGGAAGGGGGGGCCTTCCTACGTATCGTAGGTTTGGGCCATGATAAACTCATCTTT.

This clone counts as large. Other nucleotide sequences in the sample specify the same CDR3. The gene calls are TRAV29/DV5 and TRDJ1; 7 nucleotides match TRDD3. The germline V gene encodes CDR1 NSMFDY and CDR2 ISSIKDK. V dropped 2 bases and J dropped 2; count of bases not matched to a gene: 21. The CDR3 runs 19 residues. The CDR3 region has the DNA TGTGCAGCAAGGACCCCCCCTCTCCTCTGGGGGCCCGCGACCGATAAACTCATCTTT. It translates to CAARTPPLLWGPATDKLIF.

In regard to this clone: One base away lies a much larger clone, so this may be a sequencing read error. Additional DNA sequences in this sample encode the identical CDR3. V usage is TRDV1 and J usage is TRDJ1; 12 positions agree with TRDD3. CDR3 size: 21 residues. Germline assignment: CDR1 TSWWSYY and CDR2 QGS. J lost 5 bases, V lost 4 bases, and 23 bases had no gene match. The CDR3, as DNA: TGTGCTCTTGGGGCCGATCCCTTCCTATGCCCTCTGGGGGATACGTCTGATAAACTCATCTTT. This gives the protein CALGADPFLCPLGDTSDKLIF.

A word on this clone: A much bigger clone sits one base away, suggesting this may be a read error. Other DNA sequences from this sample encode an identical CDR3 as well. V gene TRDV1 combines with J gene TRDJ1; TRDD3 aligns across 8 bases. The CDR3 loop spans 21 amino acids. Germline V lookup: CDR1 TSWWSYY, CDR2 QGS. The CDR3 DNA reads as TGTGCTCTTGGGGAACTAGCCTTCCCACGGGACTGGGGGTTCAACACTGATAAACTCATCTTT. It encodes CALGELAFPRDWGFNTDKLIF.

This clone was counted between two and nine times. Other DNA sequences from this sample encode an identical CDR3 as well. The chain employs TRDV1 and TRDJ1; the D is unclear. Germline CDR1 and CDR2: TSWWSYY and QGS. V was trimmed by 4 bases and J by 5 bases, leaving 29 bases between them. CDR3 length equals 19 residues. As DNA, the CDR3 is TGTGCTCTTGGGGGGGCGTTAGGAAGTGGGTGGCTCACGACTGATAAACTCATCTTT. This translates into CALGGALGSGWLTTDKLIF.

Notes on this clone: Relative to the germline gene, one junction end is altered; a read error may explain this. The sample holds other DNA sequences that translate to the same CDR3. The rearrangement joins TRDV1 to TRDJ1; the D gene is possibly TRDD2 (7 bases). CDR3 size: 27 residues. Germline values: CDR1 TSWWSYY, CDR2 QGS. The CDR3 DNA is TGTGCTCTTGGGGAAGCTACGGTAGGGCGGGGAAGCCTTCCTCTCCCCGTACTGGGTCAATACACTGATAAACTCATCTTT. It specifies CALGEATVGRGSLPLPVLGQYTDKLIF.

This clone has a handful of counts. A far larger clone differs by one base, so this is likely a read error. The same CDR3 is also encoded by other DNA sequences in this sample. The chain combines TRDV2 with TRDJ1, with TRDD3 identical over 10 bases. Per germline, CDR1 GEAIGNYY and CDR2 EKD. This CDR3 has 14 amino acids. The V segment lost 1 base and the J segment 5 bases; nucleotides outside the gene matches: 3. DNA for the CDR3: TGTGCCTGTGACACGGGGGATACGGCTGATAAACTCATCTTT. It encodes CACDTGDTADKLIF.

For this clone: A far larger clone is just one base off, so this is likely a read error. Other DNA sequences in the same sample also yield this CDR3. This rearrangement joins TRAV38-2/DV8 to TRDJ1; 9 bases are a match to TRDD3. The V gene end was trimmed by 0 bases and the J gene end by 0 bases; junction bases not matched to a gene: 15. Germline CDR1 and CDR2: TSESDYY and QEAYKQQN. The CDR3 totals 20 residues. The chain's CDR3 is CAYRSAELGDRWGYTDKLIF. The DNA for the CDR3 is TGTGCTTATAGGAGCGCGGAGTTGGGGGATAGGTGGGGTTACACCGATAAACTCATCTTT.

Details on this clone: Only one base separates this from a far larger clonotype, so it likely reflects a read error. The rearrangement uses TRDV2 and TRDJ3; 12 positions match TRDD3. CDR1 is GEAIGNYY, CDR2 EKD, per germline. This CDR3 is built from 24 residues. The CDR3 protein is CACDTPWYWGIPDRDSWDPRQMFF. In DNA, the CDR3 is TGTGCCTGTGACACCCCCTGGTACTGGGGGATACCGGACCGCGACTCCTGGGACCCCCGACAGATGTTTTTC.

This clone has a single count. A far bigger clonotype differs at one base, so this is likely a read error. Additional DNA sequences in this sample encode the identical CDR3. The genes are TRDV1 and TRDJ1, with a weak D call TRDD3 (6 bases). Germline V gene sequence: CDR1 TSWWSYY, CDR2 QGS. The CDR3 sequence is 22 residues long. V was cut by 0 bases and J by 0 bases, with 29 bases left in between. The CDR3 is CALGELWQRLGDTSQYTDKLIF. CDR3 bases: TGTGCTCTTGGGGAACTCTGGCAGCGACTGGGAGATACCAGCCAGTACACCGATAAACTCATCTTT.

In the case of this clone: A much larger clone differs from this one at a single base, so this may be a read error. The same CDR3 can be traced to other DNA sequences in this sample. The chain links TRDV1 to TRDJ1, with 9 bases aligning to TRDD3. The length of the CDR3 is 21 residues. Trimming cost V 1 base and J 5 bases; bases outside gene matches: 23. Looked up from germline, CDR1 is TSWWSYY and CDR2 is QGS. CDR3 nucleotides: TGTGCTCTTGGGGAACACCACGCGGGTCCTACTGGGGGAAACATTGATGATAAACTCATCTTT. Its translation is CALGEHHAGPTGGNIDDKLIF.